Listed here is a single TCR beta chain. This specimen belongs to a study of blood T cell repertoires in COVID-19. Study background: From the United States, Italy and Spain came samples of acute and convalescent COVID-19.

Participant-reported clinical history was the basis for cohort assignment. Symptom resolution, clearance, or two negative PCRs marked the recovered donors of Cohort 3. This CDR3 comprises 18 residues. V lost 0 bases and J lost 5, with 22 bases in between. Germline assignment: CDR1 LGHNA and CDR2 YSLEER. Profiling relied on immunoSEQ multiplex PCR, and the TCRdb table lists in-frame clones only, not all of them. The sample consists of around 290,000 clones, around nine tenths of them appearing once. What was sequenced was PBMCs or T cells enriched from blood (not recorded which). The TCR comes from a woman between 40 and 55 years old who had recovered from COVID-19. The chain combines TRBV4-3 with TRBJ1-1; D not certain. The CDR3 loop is CASSQEGPNWAGVTEAFF. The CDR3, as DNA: TGCGCCAGCAGCCAAGAGGGCCCAAATTGGGCGGGAGTAACTGAAGCTTTCTTT.